The T cell receptor beta chain under discussion was sequenced for a study of lymphopenia after photon versus proton radiotherapy. Here immunoSEQ multiplex PCR was the method, and the copy in TCRdb shows in-frame clones only, minus some. The sample lists 89,000 or so clones; 65% to 85% were seen once. Germline CDR1 is SGHRS and CDR2 is YFSETQ. CDR3 length: 15 amino acids. Deletions cut 7 bases from V and 5 bases from J, with 18 bases between. The clonotype was recovered from a man between 60 and 70 years old with pancreatic cancer. The V call is TRBV5-1, the J call TRBJ2-2; possibly TRBD1 for D (6 bases). The sample was peripheral blood, taken from a patient treated with proton-based radiotherapy. CDR3 bases: TGCGCCAGCCACAACTTACTGGGGGCGACCGGGGAGCTGTTTTTT. Protein sequence: CASHNLLGATGELFF.